The 25 T cell receptor beta chains below were found in one sample sequenced in a study of CD8 T cells in Susac syndrome. About 0.45 to 1 ug RNA was reverse transcribed with random hexamers. From the immunoSEQ multiplex PCR reads, TCRdb called clonotypes with MiXCR, one entry per CDR3 protein. Of hundreds of thousands of distinct CDR3 sequences in the sample, around 95% are singletons; the top ten hold just over 0.08%. The sample taken for sequencing was CD4+ T cells from PBMCs. Receptor source: a human donor with multiple sclerosis.

This chain joins TRBV29-1 and TRBJ1-4, with 10 bases that match TRBD1. V was pared by 7 bases and J by 5 bases, with 4 bases of the junction left unmatched. In germline, CDR1 is SQVTM, CDR2 ANQGSEA. The CDR3 contains 13 residues. This CDR3 is CSAGDRGNEKLFF. CDR3 DNA sequence: TGCAGCGCCGGGGACAGGGGCAATGAAAAACTGTTTTTT.

The chain joins TRBV7-8 to TRBJ2-7; D not certain. The V gene lost 5 bases and the J gene lost 2 bases, with 4 bases spanning the gap. This CDR3 contains 11 residues. Germline loops: CDR1 SGHVS, CDR2 FQNEAQ. CDR3 nucleotide sequence: TGTGCCAGCAGCGTAACCTACGAGCAGTACTTC. It translates to CASSVTYEQYF.

The chain recombines TRBV12-3 or TRBV12-4 with TRBJ1-6; unclear D gene. The V end lost 3 bases, the J end lost 10 bases, and 10 bases lay between the germline ends. This CDR3 is 13 amino acids long. CDR3 sequence: CASSLVSGSPLHF. For the CDR3, the DNA is TGTGCCAGCAGTTTGGTTAGCGGGTCACCCCTCCACTTT.

The chain employs TRBV5-4 and TRBJ2-5; 8 bases match TRBD2. The CDR3 runs to 17 residues. From germline, CDR1 is SGHNT and CDR2 YYREEE (reference sequence). J lost 5 bases, V lost 4 bases, and 16 bases had no gene match. The CDR3 region has the DNA TGTGCCAGCAGCGCGGGAGGAGTGCGGGGGAATGGGGAGACCCAGTACTTC. This encodes CASSAGGVRGNGETQYF.

This clonotype has only one observation. The V call is TRBV29-1, the J call TRBJ2-7; 8 bases fit TRBD1. V shed 3 bases, J shed 4 bases, and the junction held 8 bases outside the gene matches. CDR1 SQVTM and CDR2 ANQGSEA come from the germline V gene. The length of the CDR3 is 14 residues. The CDR3: CSVEQTRDRYEQYV. The CDR3 DNA sequence: TGCAGCGTTGAGCAAACCCGGGACAGGTACGAGCAGTACGTC.

The chain joins TRBV20-1 to TRBJ1-2; possible D gene TRBD1, 5 bases. The V and J ends lost 0 bases and 8 bases respectively, with 13 bases between them. The germline CDR1 and CDR2 sequences are DFQATT and SNEGSKA (reference sequence). CDR3 length: 13 residues. The CDR3 loop reads CSAREGPMFGYTF. The DNA for the CDR3 is TGCAGTGCTAGAGAGGGACCGATGTTCGGCTACACCTTC.

This chain joins TRBV29-1 and TRBJ1-3, with 9 bases identical to TRBD1. CDR1 SQVTM and CDR2 ANQGSEA come from the germline V gene. V lost 7 bases, J lost 3 bases, and 7 bases stayed unmatched. The CDR3 is made up of 14 amino acids. The CDR3 is CSGKQGASGNTIYF. In DNA form, the CDR3 reads TGCAGCGGTAAACAGGGGGCGAGTGGAAACACCATATATTTT.

V gene TRBV20-1 combines with J gene TRBJ1-5; TRBD1 might be the D (5 bases). The CDR3 has 12 residues. Germline values: CDR1 DFQATT, CDR2 SNEGSKA (reference sequence). CDR3 DNA: TGCAGCGCCCAGGGATCGGATCAGCCCCAGCATTTT. Residues: CSAQGSDQPQHF.

A single count supports this clonotype. The rearrangement uses TRBV20-1 and TRBJ2-4, with D perhaps TRBD1 (6 bases). The CDR3 is 15 amino acids. V dropped 6 bases and J dropped 6 bases, with 21 bases sitting between them. Germline lookup yields CDR1 DFQATT and CDR2 SNEGSKA (reference sequence). CDR3 in amino acids: CSALKVSGASNIQYF. DNA of the CDR3: TGCAGTGCCCTTAAAGTATCAGGGGCTTCAAACATTCAGTACTTC.

The chain combines TRBV3-1 with TRBJ1-1; weak D call: TRBD1 (6 bases). V gave up 2 bases and J gave up 5 bases, with 9 bases separating them. Germline V CDR1 and CDR2: LGHDT, YNNKEL (reference sequence). The CDR3 contains 13 residues. CDR3 DNA: TGTGCCAGCAGCCAACTCCAGGGGACTGAAGCTTTCTTT. Its protein product is CASSQLQGTEAFF.

The genes are TRBV3-1 and TRBJ1-6; unclear D gene. This CDR3 is built from 13 residues. Trimming left V 3 bases short and J 10 bases short, with 10 bases between. Germline V lookup: CDR1 LGHDT, CDR2 YNNKEL (reference sequence). The CDR3: CASSQTDWSPLHF. As DNA, the CDR3 is TGTGCCAGCAGCCAGACTGATTGGTCACCCCTCCACTTT.

The V gene is TRBV6-2 or TRBV6-3, the J gene TRBJ2-1; D uncertain. CDR1 is MNHEY, CDR2 SVGEGT, per germline. CDR3 size: 12 residues. V lost 5 bases to trimming and J lost 10 bases, with 12 bases between them. The chain's CDR3 is CASSPPLGEQFF. In DNA, the CDR3 is TGTGCCAGCAGTCCCCCTTTAGGGGAGCAGTTCTTC.

The V and J genes are TRBV9 and TRBJ2-3, with a possible D match to TRBD2 (6 bases). With 4 bases removed from V and 3 bases from J, the gap between germline ends came to 12 bases. The length of the CDR3 is 14 residues. Germline CDR1 and CDR2: SGDLS and YYNGEE. The CDR3 nucleotides are TGTGCCAGCAGCTCCGGGGGTTGGACAGATACGCAGTATTTT. It codes for CASSSGGWTDTQYF.

The CDR3 is CASGLEPGPYEQYF. CDR3 DNA sequence: TGTGCTAGTGGTTTAGAGCCGGGGCCCTACGAGCAGTACTTC. The chain carries TRBV12-5 and TRBJ2-7, with D perhaps assigned TRBD1 or TRBD2 (5 bases each). Germline V gene lookup returns CDR1 LGHNT and CDR2 FRNRAP. V was cut by 3 bases and J by 2 bases, with 11 bases left in between. The CDR3 runs to 14 residues.

The gene calls are TRBV7-3 and TRBJ1-2; unclear D gene. This CDR3 contains 13 residues. The germline V gene has CDR1 SGHTA and CDR2 FQGTGA. V lost 6 bases to trimming and J lost 6 bases, with 14 bases between them. The chain's CDR3 is CASSPGTEHGYTF. The CDR3 coding sequence is TGTGCCAGCAGTCCAGGAACGGAACATGGCTACACCTTC.

This sequence joins TRBV12-3 or TRBV12-4 and TRBJ2-7, with D unclear. This CDR3 spans 13 amino acids. Trimming stripped 3 bases from V and 7 bases from J, with 13 bases between. The CDR3 sequence is CASSLGRPWEQYF. The CDR3 DNA is TGTGCCAGCAGTTTGGGCAGGCCTTGGGAGCAGTACTTC.

The V and J genes are TRBV12-3 or TRBV12-4 and TRBJ2-1; TRBD2 agrees at 8 bases. Trimming removed 6 bases from V and 7 bases from J; junction bases left unmatched: 5. The CDR3 length is 13 residues. The CDR3 reads CASSQGLENEQFF. The CDR3 nucleotides read TGTGCCAGCAGCCAGGGACTAGAAAATGAGCAGTTCTTC.

This chain uses TRBV7-2 with TRBJ1-2; D unclear. Deletions cut 1 base from V and 4 bases from J, with 7 bases between. Germline V gives CDR1 SGHTA, CDR2 FQGNSA. This CDR3 has 13 amino acids. The CDR3 protein is CASSLGVPYGYTF. CDR3 bases: TGTGCCAGCAGCTTAGGGGTCCCCTATGGCTACACCTTC.

The chain has TRBV18 and TRBJ2-7, with D unresolved. The CDR3 is 12 residues long. Trimming left V 3 bases short and J 2 bases short, with 5 bases between. The germline gives CDR1 KGHSH, CDR2 LQKENI. The CDR3 DNA sequence: TGTGCCAGCTCACCTCGGCCCTACGAGCAGTACGTC. It specifies CASSPRPYEQYV.

The V call is TRBV5-4, the J call TRBJ1-1; D is undetermined. This CDR3 is 13 amino acids long. The ends were cut back, 0 bases at V and 8 bases at J, with 11 bases in the middle. Germline CDR1 is SGHNT and CDR2 is YYREEE (reference sequence). The CDR3 DNA reads TGTGCCAGCAGCTTGGGACCCCTTAGCGAAGCTTTCTTT. Residues: CASSLGPLSEAFF.

V is TRBV2 and J is TRBJ2-3; 8 bases align to TRBD1. After removal of 7 bases from V and 9 bases from J, the junction contained 6 bases not matched to a gene. The CDR3 has 12 amino acids. The germline V gene has CDR1 SNHLY and CDR2 FYNNEI. The CDR3 sequence is CASMHRDRTQYF. The CDR3 DNA is TGTGCCAGCATGCATAGGGACAGGACGCAGTATTTT.

CDR3 region: CSVETPNYEQYV. The CDR3 DNA sequence: TGCAGCGTTGAGACACCGAACTACGAGCAGTACGTC. This sequence joins TRBV29-1 and TRBJ2-7; no clear D gene. The germline V and J ends were trimmed by 3 bases and 3 bases, with 9 bases remaining between them. In germline, CDR1 is SQVTM, CDR2 ANQGSEA. This CDR3 region has 12 residues.

This chain links TRBV24-1 with TRBJ2-5; no reliable D call. With 12 bases removed from V and 4 bases from J, the gap between germline ends came to 29 bases. Per germline, CDR1 KGHDR and CDR2 SFDVKD. The CDR3 covers 17 residues. The CDR3 spells CAPRRNWWRTKGETQYF. CDR3 DNA sequence: TGTGCCCCCCGTAGGAATTGGTGGCGTACCAAGGGAGAGACCCAGTACTTC.

This rearrangement joins TRBV7-2 to TRBJ2-1; 10 nucleotides align to TRBD2. This CDR3 is built from 15 residues. Trimming at V came to 5 bases and at J to 5 bases, leaving 6 bases not matched to a gene. CDR1 and CDR2 (germline): SGHTA, FQGNSA. The CDR3 coding sequence is TGTGCCAGCAGCGTGATAGCGGGGGGTAACAATGAGCAGTTCTTC. This gives the protein CASSVIAGGNNEQFF.

The J gene is TRBJ1-1, the V gene TRBV29-1; D is possibly TRBD1 (5 bases). V was shortened by 7 bases and J by 1 base, with 13 bases between the two germline ends. Germline loops: CDR1 SQVTM, CDR2 ANQGSEA. The CDR3 contains 13 residues. CDR3 residues: CSAARVTNTEAFF. CDR3 nucleotide sequence: TGCAGCGCTGCCAGGGTTACGAACACTGAAGCTTTCTTT.